This T cell receptor beta chain derives from a study of cytomegalovirus exposure and HLA in healthy donors. Study-wide results and limits: Later work showed greater clonal expansion in HLA-associated TCR beta chains than in equally common others. Most TCR sequences proved rare, with some public TCRs found in many donors.

V was shortened by 8 bases and J by 3 bases, with 8 bases between the two germline ends. The CDR3 runs to 12 residues. Germline V gene data show CDR1 as SEHNR and CDR2 as FQNEAQ (reference sequence). 60 Vbeta and 13 Jbeta primers were used in PCR. The data were produced by immunoSEQ multiplex PCR, yet TCRdb's version contains in-frame clones alone and is incomplete. Among about 130,000 clones listed, roughly 80% were seen once. Concerning this clone: Its antigen is unidentified.

The sequenced sample consisted of PBMCs. The sequence came from a girl aged 2 to 10 in good health and CMV-seronegative. The gene calls are TRBV7-9 and TRBJ1-5; no reliable D call. The CDR3 spells CASGVDNQPQHF. Written as DNA, the CDR3 is TGTGCCAGCGGAGTAGACAATCAGCCCCAGCATTTT.